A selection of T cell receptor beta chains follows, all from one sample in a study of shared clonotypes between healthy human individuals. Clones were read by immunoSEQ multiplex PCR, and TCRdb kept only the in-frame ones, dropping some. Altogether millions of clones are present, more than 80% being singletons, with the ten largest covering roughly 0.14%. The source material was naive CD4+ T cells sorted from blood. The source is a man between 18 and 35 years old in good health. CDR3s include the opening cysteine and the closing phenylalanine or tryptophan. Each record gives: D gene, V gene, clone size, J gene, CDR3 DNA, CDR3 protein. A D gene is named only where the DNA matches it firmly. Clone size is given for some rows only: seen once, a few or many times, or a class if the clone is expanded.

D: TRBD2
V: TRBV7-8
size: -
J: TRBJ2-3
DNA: TGTGCCAGCAGCTTAGTTTCAGCGGGGGGGCTAGATACGCAGTATTTT
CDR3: CASSLVSAGGLDTQYF

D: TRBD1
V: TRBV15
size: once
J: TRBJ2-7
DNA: TGTGCCACCAGCACAGAATACACAGGGGGCTACGAGCAGTACTTC
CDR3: CATSTEYTGGYEQYF

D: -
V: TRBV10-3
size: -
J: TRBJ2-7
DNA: TGTGCCATCAGTGATAGGGGGAACTCCTACGAGCAGTACTTC
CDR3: CAISDRGNSYEQYF

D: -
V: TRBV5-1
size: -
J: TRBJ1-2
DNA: TGCGCCAGCAGCTTGGACGGGAGATATGGCTACACCTTC
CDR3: CASSLDGRYGYTF

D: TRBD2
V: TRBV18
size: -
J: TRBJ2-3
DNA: TGTGCCAGCTCACCACGACTAGCGGAAGGAGATACGCAGTATTTT
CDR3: CASSPRLAEGDTQYF

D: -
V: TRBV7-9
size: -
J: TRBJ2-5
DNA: TGTGCCAGCAGCTTATTTGGGGGCTGGGAGACCCAGTACTTC
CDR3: CASSLFGGWETQYF

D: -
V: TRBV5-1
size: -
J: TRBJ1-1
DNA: TGCGCCAGCAGCCGAGAGCCCTCGAACACTGAAGCTTTCTTT
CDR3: CASSREPSNTEAFF

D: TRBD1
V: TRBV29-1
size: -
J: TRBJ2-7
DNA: TGCAGCGTTGCGAGGGACAGGGCCTACGAGCAGTACTTC
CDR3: CSVARDRAYEQYF

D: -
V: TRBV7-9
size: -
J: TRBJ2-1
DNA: TGTGCCAGCAGCTTATATCCGGGGCCCGGGAATGAGCAGTTCTTC
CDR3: CASSLYPGPGNEQFF

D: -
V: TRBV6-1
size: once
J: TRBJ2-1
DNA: TGTGCCAGCATCTCAGGGGCGGACTACAATGAGCAGTTCTTC
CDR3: CASISGADYNEQFF

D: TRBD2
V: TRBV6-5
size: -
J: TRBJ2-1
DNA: TGTGCCAGCAGGCCGGGACTAGCGGATTACAATGAGCAGTTCTTC
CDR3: CASRPGLADYNEQFF

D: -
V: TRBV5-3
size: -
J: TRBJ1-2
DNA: TGTGCCAGAAGCCCGACAGGCCCTGGGTACTATGGCTACACCTTC
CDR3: CARSPTGPGYYGYTF

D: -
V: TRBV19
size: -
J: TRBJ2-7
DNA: TGTGCCAGTAGTATTGCGGGAACCTCCTACGAGCAGTACTTC
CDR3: CASSIAGTSYEQYF

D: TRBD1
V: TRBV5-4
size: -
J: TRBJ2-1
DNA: TGTGCCAGCAGCCCCCGCGCAGGGGGCAACAATGAGCAGTTCTTC
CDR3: CASSPRAGGNNEQFF

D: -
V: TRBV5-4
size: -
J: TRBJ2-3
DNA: TGTGCCAGCAGCCCGGGCTTGCGGGCGGGCACAGATACGCAGTATTTT
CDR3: CASSPGLRAGTDTQYF

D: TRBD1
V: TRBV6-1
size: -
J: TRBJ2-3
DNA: TGTGCCAGCAGAAGGACAGGGTTGATGTATTTT
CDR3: CASRRTGLMYF

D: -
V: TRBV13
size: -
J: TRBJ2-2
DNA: TGTGCCAGCAGCTTAGATTGGCCCGGGGAGCTGTTTTTT
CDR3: CASSLDWPGELFF

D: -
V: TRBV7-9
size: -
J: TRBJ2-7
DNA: TGTGCCAGCAGCCCCCGGGGAAGCTCCTACGAGCAGTACTTC
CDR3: CASSPRGSSYEQYF

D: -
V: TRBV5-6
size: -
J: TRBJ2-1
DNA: TGTGCCAGCAGCTGGGGGGCAGAGCAGTTCTTC
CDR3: CASSWGAEQFF

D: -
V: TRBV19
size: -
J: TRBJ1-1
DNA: TGTGCCAGTAACATCGGGGGACGGGAAGCTTTCTTT
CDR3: CASNIGGREAFF

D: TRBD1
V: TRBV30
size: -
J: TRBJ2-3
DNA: TGTGCCTGGACCGCCGGACAGGGTCACACAGATACGCAGTATTTT
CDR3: CAWTAGQGHTDTQYF

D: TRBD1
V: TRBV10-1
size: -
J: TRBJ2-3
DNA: TGCGCCAGCAGTAGGAGGACAGGCCCGACAGATACGCAGTATTTT
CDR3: CASSRRTGPTDTQYF

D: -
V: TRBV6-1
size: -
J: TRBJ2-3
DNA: TGTGCCAGCAGCCCGACCACAGATACGCAGTATTTT
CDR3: CASSPTTDTQYF

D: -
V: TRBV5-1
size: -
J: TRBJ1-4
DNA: TGCGCCAGCAGCTTGGTCGGGGTTGAGGAAAAACTGTTTTTT
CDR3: CASSLVGVEEKLFF

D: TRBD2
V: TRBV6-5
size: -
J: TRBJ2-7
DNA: TGTGCCAGCAGTTATCAGGCTAGCGGGACCTACGAGCAGTACTTC
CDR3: CASSYQASGTYEQYF

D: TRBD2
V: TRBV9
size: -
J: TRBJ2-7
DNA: TGTGCCAGCAGCGTGAGGACTAGCGGGAGAAACGAGCAGTACTTC
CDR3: CASSVRTSGRNEQYF

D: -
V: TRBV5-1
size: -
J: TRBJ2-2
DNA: TGCGCCAGCAGCTCAAAGAACACCGGGGAGCTGTTTTTT
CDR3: CASSSKNTGELFF

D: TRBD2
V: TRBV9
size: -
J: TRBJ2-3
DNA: TGTGCCAGCAGAGGACTAGCGCACACAGATACGCAGTATTTT
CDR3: CASRGLAHTDTQYF

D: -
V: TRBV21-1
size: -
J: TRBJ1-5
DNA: TGTGCCAGCAGCGATAGACTTAGTCAGCCCCAGCATTTT
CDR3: CASSDRLSQPQHF

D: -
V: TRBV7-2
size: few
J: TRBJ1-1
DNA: TGTGCCAGCCACCTTGGGCAGGTCACCACTGAAGCTTTCTTT
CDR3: CASHLGQVTTEAFF

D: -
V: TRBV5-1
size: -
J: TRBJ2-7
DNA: TGCGCCAGCAGCTTGTTGGATGCTACCTACGAGCAGTACTTC
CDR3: CASSLLDATYEQYF

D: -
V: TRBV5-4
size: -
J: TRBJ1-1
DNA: TGTGCCAGCAGCCCACCCCCAGGGGTGAGGAACACTGAAGCTTTCTTT
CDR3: CASSPPPGVRNTEAFF

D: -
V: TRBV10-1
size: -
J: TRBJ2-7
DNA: TGCGCCAGCGGCTCCGGGACGGAAACCCAGCAGTACTTC
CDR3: CASGSGTETQQYF

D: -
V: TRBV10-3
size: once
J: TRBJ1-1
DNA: TGTGCCATCAGTGTAGTGAAGAACACTGAAGCTTTCTTT
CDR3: CAISVVKNTEAFF

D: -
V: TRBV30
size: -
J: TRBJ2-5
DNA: TGTGCCTGGGACCTAAACTTCCAAGAGACCCAGTACTTC
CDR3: CAWDLNFQETQYF

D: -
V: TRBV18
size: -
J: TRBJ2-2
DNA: TGTGCCAGCTCAGCACCCGGGAGGAACACCGGGGAGCTGTTTTTT
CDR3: CASSAPGRNTGELFF